The 32 T cell receptor beta chains below all came from one sample that was sequenced in a study of cytomegalovirus exposure and HLA in healthy donors. PCR was performed using 60 Vbeta and 13 Jbeta primers. The method was immunoSEQ multiplex PCR; TCRdb's version includes in-frame clones alone and lacks a portion of them. There are approximately 150,000 clones in the sample; roughly two thirds occur only once, and 2.5% to 3.5% lies in the top ten. The sequenced sample was PBMCs. The source is a woman between 35 and 50 years old in good health and CMV-seropositive.

This clone was counted between two and nine times. This chain links TRBV2 with TRBJ1-2, with 8 bases aligning to TRBD1. The CDR3 is 13 amino acids. J lost 2 bases, V lost 8 bases, and 4 bases had no gene match. CDR1 and CDR2 from the germline V gene are SNHLY and FYNNEI. CDR3 nucleotide sequence: TGTGCCAGCCCGGGACAGGTAAACTATGGCTACACCTTC. This encodes CASPGQVNYGYTF.

The chain couples TRBV15 to TRBJ2-7; D may be TRBD2 (5 bases). This CDR3 region has 14 residues. V shed 1 base and J shed 4 bases, with 11 bases lying between them. Germline V CDR1 and CDR2: LNHNV, YYDKDF (reference sequence). CDR3 sequence: CATSRVAGGYEQYF. The CDR3 DNA sequence: TGTGCCACCAGCAGAGTTGCGGGCGGTTACGAGCAGTACTTC.

The chain joins TRBV5-4 to TRBJ2-7; 9 bases map to TRBD2. The V segment lost 5 bases and the J segment 3 bases; nucleotides outside the gene matches: 6. Germline-derived CDR1 and CDR2 are SGHNT and YYREEE (reference sequence). CDR3 length equals 14 residues. The CDR3 here is CASSHSGGLYEQYF. DNA for the CDR3: TGTGCCAGCAGTCATAGCGGGGGCCTCTACGAGCAGTACTTC.

V and J are TRBV28 and TRBJ2-2; perhaps TRBD1 as D (5 bases). CDR3 size: 17 residues. Germline V gene sequence: CDR1 MDHEN, CDR2 SYDVKM. V shed 4 bases and J shed 4 bases, with 19 bases lying between them. In nucleotides, the CDR3 is TGTGCCAGCAGTTCTCCCGGCAGGGTCTCCGGCACCGGGGAGCTGTTTTTT. Protein: CASSSPGRVSGTGELFF.

The genes are TRBV10-1 and TRBJ2-2; 9 bases agree with TRBD1. Germline V gives CDR1 WNHNN, CDR2 SYGVQD (reference sequence). This CDR3 spans 15 amino acids. The V segment lost 6 bases and the J segment 6 bases; nucleotides outside the gene matches: 8. In nucleotides, the CDR3 is TGCGCCAGCAGGGGGGACAGGGTTTGGTCCGGGGAGCTGTTTTTT. Its translation: CASRGDRVWSGELFF.

This chain connects TRBV6-6 to TRBJ2-1, with TRBD1 matching over 7 bases. The CDR3 is 14 residues long. With 5 bases clipped from V and 3 bases from J, the junction kept 4 bases outside the gene matches. CDR1 is MNHNY and CDR2 is SVGAGI in the germline V gene (reference sequence). The CDR3 sequence is CASSGQVYYNEQFF. The CDR3, as DNA: TGTGCCAGCAGTGGACAGGTTTACTACAATGAGCAGTTCTTC.

This clone came up once. The rearrangement joins TRBV7-9 to TRBJ1-4; the D is unclear. Trimming removed 1 base at V and 7 bases at J, with 10 bases between. This CDR3 has 14 residues. Germline lookup yields CDR1 SEHNR and CDR2 FQNEAQ (reference sequence). CDR3 sequence (DNA): TGTGCCAGCAGCTTAGACAGAGTGGGTGAAAAACTGTTTTTT. It codes for CASSLDRVGEKLFF.

This chain links TRBV5-5 with TRBJ2-7; 8 nucleotides match TRBD2. The V gene end was trimmed by 1 base and the J gene end by 5 bases; junction bases not matched to a gene: 8. The CDR3 contains 15 residues. The germline V gene has CDR1 SGHKS and CDR2 YYEKEE (reference sequence). CDR3 sequence reads: CASSLSSGGLNEQYF. The CDR3 DNA reads TGTGCCAGCAGCTTGAGTTCGGGGGGGCTTAACGAGCAGTACTTC. Full variable domain (missing parts from reference TRBV5-5 and TRBJ2-7): DAGVTQSPTHLIKTRGQQVTLRCSPISGHKSVSWYQQVLGQGPQFIFQYYEKEERGRGNFPDRFSARQFPNYSSELNVNALLLGDSALYLCASSLSSGGLNEQYFGPGTRLTVT.

This clone was seen a few times. At one end the junction does not follow the germline gene, possibly because of a read error. The DNA for the CDR3 is TGTTCCAGCAGCTTAGGGGCGGGAGGCTGGTCCTACGAGCAGTACTTC. Its protein product is CSSSLGAGGWSYEQYF. The chain has TRBV7-9 and TRBJ2-7, with TRBD2 matching 8 bases. Germline V gene lookup returns CDR1 SEHNR and CDR2 FQNEAQ (reference sequence). The CDR3 runs 16 residues.

The DNA for the CDR3 is TGTGCCAGCAGCGCCAGGGGTGGCTACACCTTC. This encodes CASSARGGYTF. The chain recombines TRBV5-4 with TRBJ1-2; D may be TRBD1 (6 bases). Germline assignment: CDR1 SGHNT and CDR2 YYREEE (reference sequence). CDR3 length: 11 residues. The ends were cut back, 4 bases at V and 7 bases at J, with 8 bases in the middle. Based on the CDR3 plus reference TRBV5-4 and TRBJ1-2, the full variable domain is ETGVTQSPTHLIKTRGQQVTLRCSSQSGHNTVSWYQQALGQGPQFIFQYYREEENGRGNFPPRFSGLQFPNYSSELNVNALELDDSALYLCASSARGGYTFGSGTRLTVV.

The DNA for the CDR3 is TGTGCCAGCAGTGTAGGCGAGGGCTCTGGGGCCAACGTCCTGACTTTC. Its protein product is CASSVGEGSGANVLTF. The chain uses TRBV6-1 and TRBJ2-6; D is perhaps TRBD2 (5 bases). Germline CDR1 reads MNHNS; CDR2 reads SASEGT. This CDR3 comprises 16 residues. V was cut by 4 bases and J by 0 bases, with 10 bases left in between.

A note on this clone: The sample holds other DNA sequences that translate to the same CDR3. The chain joins TRBV19 to TRBJ2-5; D possibly corresponds to TRBD2 (6 bases). CDR1 is LNHDA, CDR2 SQIVND, per germline (reference sequence). V was pared by 3 bases and J by 2 bases, with 10 bases between. This CDR3 is 14 amino acids long. The CDR3 is CASSIEGRQETQYF. In nucleotides, the CDR3 is TGTGCCAGTAGTATCGAGGGGAGGCAAGAGACCCAGTACTTC.

The V call is TRBV4-1, the J call TRBJ2-2, with D possibly being TRBD2 (5 bases). The germline CDR1 and CDR2 sequences are MGHRA and YSYEKL. The CDR3 consists of 15 residues. The germline V and J ends were trimmed by 4 bases and 4 bases, with 13 bases remaining between them. CDR3 loop: CASSPPVGSTGELFF. In DNA, the CDR3 is TGCGCCAGCAGCCCCCCCGTGGGGAGCACCGGGGAGCTGTTTTTT.

The CDR3 DNA reads as TGCGCCAGCAGCCAAGAAACAGCGGGGAGTAGCTCCGGGGAGCTGTTTTTT. It codes for CASSQETAGSSSGELFF. The chain combines TRBV4-3 with TRBJ2-2, with 7 bases lining up with TRBD2. This CDR3 spans 17 amino acids. CDR1 is LGHNA, CDR2 YSLEER, per germline. Unmatched junction bases numbered 10, after V lost 0 bases and J lost 6 bases.

CDR3 amino acids: CASGLVLNEQYF. In DNA form, the CDR3 reads TGTGCTAGTGGTTTGGTTTTAAACGAGCAGTACTTC. J is TRBJ2-7 and V is TRBV12-5; D uncertain. There are 12 residues in the CDR3. Trimming took off 0 bases at V and 5 bases at J, with 5 bases between the two ends. CDR1 is LGHNT and CDR2 is FRNRAP in the germline V gene.

This clone was recorded a few times. The chain recombines TRBV9 with TRBJ1-1; TRBD1 agrees at 7 bases. The CDR3 loop spans 14 amino acids. Germline V lookup: CDR1 SGDLS, CDR2 YYNGEE. The J segment lost 2 bases and the V segment lost 4 bases, leaving 5 bases of the junction unmatched. CDR3 coding DNA: TGTGCCAGCAGCTTCCGGGACAGCAACACTGAAGCTTTCTTT. The encoded protein is CASSFRDSNTEAFF.

The chain links TRBV5-1 to TRBJ2-2, with a tentative D call TRBD2 (5 bases). The CDR3 spans 15 residues. Looked up from germline, CDR1 is SGHRS and CDR2 is YFSETQ. With 4 bases removed from V and 3 bases from J, the gap between germline ends came to 13 bases. This chain's CDR3 is CASSPDLTDTGELFF. The CDR3 DNA reads TGCGCCAGCAGCCCGGACTTAACAGACACCGGGGAGCTGTTTTTT.

This CDR3 is CATSRVRDTQYF. The CDR3 DNA is TGTGCCACCAGCAGAGTGAGGGATACGCAGTATTTT. This chain links TRBV15 with TRBJ2-3; D is undetermined. CDR1 is LNHNV and CDR2 is YYDKDF in the germline V gene (reference sequence). V lost 1 base, J lost 6 bases, and 5 bases lay in between. The CDR3 length is 12 residues. Together with reference TRBV15 and TRBJ2-3, the CDR3 gives the full variable domain: DAMVIQNPRYQVTQFGKPVTLSCSQTLNHNVMYWYQQKSSQAPKLLFHYYDKDFNNEADTPDNFQSRRPNTSFCFLDIRSPGLGDTAMYLCATSRVRDTQYFGPGTRLTVL.

This sequence joins TRBV18 and TRBJ1-2; 7 nucleotides align to TRBD1. Trimming took 3 bases from V and 7 from J; bases not matched to a gene: 8. Germline lookup yields CDR1 KGHSH and CDR2 LQKENI. This CDR3 region has 14 residues. The CDR3 sequence is CASSPEVAGGGYTF. CDR3 in DNA: TGTGCCAGCTCACCCGAAGTGGCAGGGGGTGGCTACACCTTC.

Regarding this clone: At one boundary the junction diverges from the germline segment, which might be a read error. The chain has TRBV7-9 and TRBJ1-1, with 9 nucleotides matching TRBD1. Germline values: CDR1 SEHNR, CDR2 FQNEAQ (reference sequence). The CDR3 consists of 12 residues. The CDR3 loop is CSSSLAQGAAFF. The CDR3 nucleotides read TGTTCCAGCAGCTTAGCACAGGGGGCAGCTTTCTTT.

The gene calls are TRBV4-3 and TRBJ2-1; D is possibly TRBD2 (5 bases). The germline V gene encodes CDR1 LGHNA and CDR2 YSLEER. The CDR3 consists of 16 residues. V was shortened by 0 bases and J by 0 bases, with 9 bases between the two germline ends. CDR3 residues: CASSQETGYSYNEQFF. CDR3 bases: TGCGCCAGCAGCCAAGAGACGGGATACTCCTACAATGAGCAGTTCTTC.

This rearrangement joins TRBV5-4 to TRBJ2-2; D is unclear. The CDR3 totals 15 residues. Germline-derived CDR1 and CDR2 are SGHNT and YYREEE (reference sequence). V lost 2 bases and J 0 bases, leaving 8 bases between the germline ends. CDR3 protein: CASSLQKANTGELFF. DNA of the CDR3: TGTGCCAGCAGCTTACAGAAAGCGAACACCGGGGAGCTGTTTTTT.

The chain carries TRBV9 and TRBJ2-1; D is perhaps TRBD2 (5 bases). The CDR3 contains 14 residues. Germline-derived CDR1 and CDR2 are SGDLS and YYNGEE. Trimming left V 0 bases short and J 7 bases short, with 11 bases between. This CDR3 reads CASSVGAATNEQFF. The CDR3 DNA reads as TGTGCCAGCAGCGTAGGAGCGGCCACAAATGAGCAGTTCTTC.

The V and J genes are TRBV28 and TRBJ1-1; no definite D call. The ends were cut back, 5 bases at V and 1 base at J, with 5 bases in the middle. The CDR3 loop spans 12 amino acids. The germline V gene encodes CDR1 MDHEN and CDR2 SYDVKM. CDR3 nucleotide sequence: TGTGCCAGCAGTACCGGGAACACTGAAGCTTTCTTT. It is translated as CASSTGNTEAFF. The full variable domain, completed using reference TRBV28 and TRBJ1-1, is DVKVTQSSRYLVKRTGEKVFLECVQDMDHENMFWYRQDPGLGLRLIYFSYDVKMKEKGDIPEGYSVSREKKERFSLILESASTNQTSMYLCASSTGNTEAFFGQGTRLTVV.

This clone has just a few counts. CDR3 sequence (DNA): TGTGCCAGCAGCACCCGCTCCGAAACGATGCGTGGCTACACCTTC. It encodes CASSTRSETMRGYTF. The rearrangement joins TRBV7-2 to TRBJ1-2; D is ambiguous. The CDR3 is 15 amino acids. CDR1 is SGHTA and CDR2 is FQGNSA in the germline V gene. V dropped 5 bases and J dropped 7 bases, with 20 bases sitting between them.

The chain has TRBV6-1 and TRBJ2-7, with a weak D call TRBD1 (6 bases). CDR3 length: 14 amino acids. CDR1 is MNHNS and CDR2 is SASEGT in the germline V gene. Trimming pared 8 bases from V and 7 bases from J, leaving 21 bases between. This chain's CDR3 is CASLQGYSTWEQYF. The DNA of the CDR3 is TGTGCCAGCCTTCAGGGGTACTCCACGTGGGAGCAGTACTTC.

The chain links TRBV6-1 to TRBJ1-2; possibly TRBD1 for D (5 bases). The CDR3 runs 12 residues. Germline V lookup: CDR1 MNHNS, CDR2 SASEGT. V lost 3 bases and J lost 8, with 10 bases in between. This chain's CDR3 is CASSDRAYGYTF. DNA for the CDR3: TGTGCCAGCAGTGACAGGGCATACGGCTACACCTTC.

The genes are TRBV4-3 and TRBJ2-1; 12 nucleotides agree with TRBD2. The CDR3 loop spans 20 amino acids. Germline loops: CDR1 LGHNA, CDR2 YSLEER. V dropped 1 base and J dropped 0; count of bases not matched to a gene: 10. The CDR3 DNA is TGCGCCAGCAGCCAAGTCGTCGCTAGCGGGGGGGACAGCTCCTACAATGAGCAGTTCTTC. This gives the protein CASSQVVASGGDSSYNEQFF.

The chain is built from TRBV6-1 and TRBJ2-3; 10 positions agree with TRBD2. Trimming removed 4 bases from V and 2 bases from J; junction bases left unmatched: 9. This CDR3 has 17 residues. CDR1 is MNHNS, CDR2 SASEGT, per germline. The CDR3 region is CASSVFVAGGLTDTQYF. The CDR3 DNA reads TGTGCCAGCAGTGTTTTTGTAGCGGGGGGACTCACAGATACGCAGTATTTT.

The CDR3 nucleotides read TGCAGCGTTGAACAGGGGGTTGGCACCGGGGAGCTGTTTTTT. Its protein is CSVEQGVGTGELFF. The chain uses TRBV29-1 and TRBJ2-2, with TRBD1 matching 7 bases. Germline assignment: CDR1 SQVTM and CDR2 ANQGSEA. With 2 bases clipped from V and 4 bases from J, the junction kept 4 bases outside the gene matches. This CDR3 has 14 residues.

This rearrangement joins TRBV9 to TRBJ2-3, with D unclear. V lost 0 bases and J 3 bases, leaving 14 bases between the germline ends. The length of the CDR3 is 16 residues. CDR1 and CDR2 from the germline V gene are SGDLS and YYNGEE. CDR3 sequence reads: CASSVVGGHETDTQYF. In nucleotides, the CDR3 is TGTGCCAGCAGCGTAGTTGGCGGCCATGAGACAGATACGCAGTATTTT.

The chain is built from TRBV5-8 and TRBJ2-7, with D perhaps matching TRBD2 (7 bases). The length of the CDR3 is 15 residues. V shed 2 bases and J shed 4 bases, with 16 bases lying between them. Germline CDR1 and CDR2: SGHTS and YDEGEE. CDR3 sequence (DNA): TGTGCCAGCAGCTTTGGAGGGGGAGGGCCTTACGAGCAGTACTTC. It codes for CASSFGGGGPYEQYF.